Listed below are T cell receptor beta chains from one sample, sequenced in a study of blood T cell repertoires in COVID-19. Sequencing was performed with immunoSEQ multiplex PCR; in TCRdb, only in-frame clones are kept and a portion is missing. The top ten clones hold around 0.93% of a sample with almost 200,000 clones, around four fifths of them seen once. Source material: peripheral blood. The receptors were gathered from a man in his sixties with COVID-19, enrolled during active disease. CDR3s include the opening cysteine and the closing phenylalanine or tryptophan. D genes are given only for firm matches. Only some rows state a clone size, as once, few, many or a class for expanded clones.

TRBV5-1	NA	TRBJ2-3	NA	CASGSATGVADTQYF	TGCGCCAGCGGATCAGCTACGGGGGTTGCAGATACGCAGTATTTT
TRBV28	TRBD1	TRBJ1-1	NA	CASSLISGQGATEAFF	TGTGCCAGCAGTTTAATTTCGGGACAGGGGGCAACTGAAGCTTTCTTT
TRBV7-9	NA	TRBJ1-3	NA	CASSSTDHSGNTIYF	TGTGCCAGCAGCTCGACAGATCACTCTGGAAACACCATATATTTT
TRBV5-1	NA	TRBJ1-4	NA	CASSESGRGDEKLFF	TGCGCCAGCAGCGAATCTGGCAGGGGAGATGAAAAACTGTTTTTT
TRBV3-1/TRBV3-2	NA	TRBJ1-2	NA	CASSQDLGSGSYGYTF	TGTGCCAGCAGCCAAGACTTGGGGAGTGGGAGCTATGGCTACACCTTC
TRBV27	TRBD1	TRBJ1-5	NA	CASSPYPPDRAGQPQHF	TGTGCCAGCAGTCCCTACCCACCGGACAGGGCAGGACAGCCCCAGCATTTT
TRBV7-9	NA	TRBJ1-2	NA	CASSRGGGYTF	TGTGCCAGCAGTCGGGGAGGTGGCTACACCTTC
TRBV19	TRBD1	TRBJ1-3	NA	CASSRDRDSGNTIYF	TGTGCCAGTAGTCGAGACAGGGACTCTGGAAACACCATATATTTT
TRBV25-1	TRBD1	TRBJ1-1	NA	CASSRTGGTNTEAFF	TGTGCCAGCAGTCGGACAGGGGGCACGAACACTGAAGCTTTCTTT
TRBV7-2	NA	TRBJ1-2	NA	CASSPVVEGYGYTF	TGTGCCAGCAGCCCCGTAGTAGAGGGCTATGGCTACACCTTC
TRBV7-9	NA	TRBJ1-6	NA	CASSLDGYSPLHF	TGTGCCAGCAGCTTAGACGGGTACTCACCCCTCCACTTT
TRBV10-3	TRBD1	TRBJ1-1	few	CAISPGTGARGNTEAFF	TGTGCCATCAGTCCCGGGACAGGGGCAAGGGGGAACACTGAAGCTTTCTTT
TRBV7-9	NA	TRBJ1-1	NA	CASSLRGRDMNTEAFF	TGTGCCAGCAGCTTGCGGGGCCGCGACATGAACACTGAAGCTTTCTTT
TRBV5-8	NA	TRBJ1-1	NA	CASSFFKGMNTEAFF	TGTGCCAGCAGCTTCTTCAAGGGGATGAACACTGAAGCTTTCTTT
TRBV28	NA	TRBJ1-2	NA	CASSTSYGYTF	TGTGCCAGCAGTACCAGCTATGGCTACACCTTC
TRBV30	NA	TRBJ2-7	NA	CAWSVGTFYEQYF	TGTGCCTGGAGTGTGGGGACATTCTACGAGCAGTACTTC
TRBV29-1	TRBD1	TRBJ1-4	NA	CSVSEGTGQEKLFF	TGCAGCGTTTCTGAGGGGACAGGGCAGGAAAAACTGTTTTTT
TRBV18	NA	TRBJ2-1	NA	CASSPQGAYNEQFF	TGTGCCAGCTCACCACAGGGGGCCTACAATGAGCAGTTCTTC
TRBV9	TRBD1	TRBJ1-4	NA	CASSGGQGPISEKLFF	TGTGCCAGCAGCGGGGGACAGGGTCCCATTAGTGAAAAACTGTTTTTT
TRBV29-1	TRBD1	TRBJ1-1	NA	CSVRTGAGNTEAFF	TGCAGCGTGCGGACAGGGGCAGGGAACACTGAAGCTTTCTTT
TRBV5-6	TRBD1	TRBJ1-6	NA	CASSRYGTGKKSPLHF	TGTGCCAGCAGCCGTTACGGGACAGGGAAAAAATCACCCCTCCACTTT
TRBV27	NA	TRBJ2-6	NA	CASSPGLTSGANVLTF	TGTGCCAGCAGTCCCGGACTGACCTCTGGGGCCAACGTCCTGACTTTC
TRBV7-6	NA	TRBJ2-1	NA	CASSLEAPPGNEQFF	TGTGCCAGCAGCTTAGAGGCCCCCCCGGGCAATGAGCAGTTCTTC
TRBV5-1	NA	TRBJ1-1	NA	CASSLGQPGTEAFF	TGCGCCAGCAGCTTGGGCCAACCAGGTACTGAAGCTTTCTTT
TRBV5-1	TRBD1	TRBJ1-1	NA	CASSRDRANTEAFF	TGCGCCAGCAGCAGGGACAGAGCCAACACTGAAGCTTTCTTT
TRBV27	TRBD1	TRBJ1-2	NA	CASSSPPGTGGGYTF	TGTGCCAGCAGTTCCCCGCCCGGGACAGGGGGCGGCTACACCTTC
TRBV28	TRBD1	TRBJ1-6	NA	CASSPGDRDNSPLHF	TGTGCCAGCAGCCCAGGGGACAGGGATAATTCACCCCTCCACTTT
TRBV3-1/TRBV3-2	NA	TRBJ1-4	few	CASAAAANEKLFF	TGTGCCAGTGCGGCAGCAGCTAATGAAAAACTGTTTTTT
TRBV6-5	NA	TRBJ2-3	NA	CASKGQPSTDTQYF	TGTGCCAGCAAGGGACAACCGAGCACAGATACGCAGTATTTT
TRBV3-1/TRBV3-2	NA	TRBJ1-2	NA	CASSQDQVGDYGYTF	TGTGCCAGCAGCCAAGATCAAGTAGGGGACTATGGCTACACCTTC
TRBV10-1	NA	TRBJ1-1	NA	CASSLTENTEAFF	TGCGCCAGCAGTCTGACAGAGAACACTGAAGCTTTCTTT
TRBV5-1	TRBD1	TRBJ1-2	NA	CASSLGGGPYGYTF	TGCGCCAGCAGCTTAGGGGGCGGTCCCTATGGCTACACCTTC
TRBV6-5	NA	TRBJ1-2	NA	CASSPGGGYGYTF	TGTGCCAGCAGCCCCGGGGGTGGTTATGGCTACACCTTC
TRBV7-7	TRBD1	TRBJ2-2	NA	CASSLEGQGIPGELFF	TGTGCCAGCAGCTTAGAAGGACAGGGGATTCCCGGGGAGCTGTTTTTT
TRBV13	TRBD1	TRBJ2-3	NA	CASSETGVSDTQYF	TGTGCCAGCAGCGAGACAGGGGTCTCAGATACGCAGTATTTT
TRBV7-9	NA	TRBJ1-6	once	CASSLGEGYSPLHF	TGTGCCAGCAGCTTGGGGGAGGGTTATTCACCCCTCCACTTT
TRBV7-6	TRBD1	TRBJ1-5	NA	CASSLGQGPNQPQHF	TGTGCCAGCAGCTTAGGACAGGGACCCAATCAGCCCCAGCATTTT
TRBV18	NA	TRBJ1-3	NA	CASSPFRVDTIYF	TGTGCCAGCTCACCGTTCCGTGTAGACACCATATATTTT
TRBV19	NA	TRBJ1-5	NA	CASSYQGSGNQPQHF	TGTGCCAGTAGTTATCAGGGTAGTGGCAATCAGCCCCAGCATTTT